One TCR beta chain is described in this entry. This entry belongs to a study of control samples from healthy donors and cancer patients. The assay was immunoSEQ multiplex PCR, and TCRdb's table has in-frame clones only and misses some. The data hold about 120,000 clones, with about 95% observed a single time. The source of this sequence is a man aged 30-40 years in good health. The sample comprised blood.

The CDR3 is CASSLLGTEAFF. For the CDR3, the DNA is TGTGCCAGCAGCTTATTGGGGACTGAAGCTTTCTTT. V usage is TRBV11-2 and J usage is TRBJ1-1; D unresolved. V lost 2 bases, J lost 5 bases, and 6 bases lay in between. Germline V lookup: CDR1 SGHAT, CDR2 FQNNGV. There are 12 residues in the CDR3.